These T cell receptor beta chains were read from a single sample in a study of T cell changes during pregnancy in multiple sclerosis. Here immunoSEQ multiplex PCR was the method, and the copy in TCRdb shows in-frame clones only, minus some. The table includes some 120,000 clones, 92% detected once. The sequencing used peripheral blood, collected in the third trimester of pregnancy. The receptors come from a female donor with multiple sclerosis, enrolled in a pregnancy study. Each CDR3 is given with its conserved first and last residue. A D gene is named only where the DNA matches it firmly. Part of the rows lack a size; the others show once, few, many or a class for expanded clones.

CDR3 protein: CASSRTSNQPQHF
CDR3 DNA: TGTGCCAGCAGTAGGACAAGCAATCAGCCCCAGCATTTT
J gene: TRBJ1-5
D gene: NA
V gene: TRBV6-1
clone size: NA

CDR3 protein: CASSLGQGNTDTQYF
CDR3 DNA: TGTGCCAGCAGCTTGGGACAGGGGAACACAGATACGCAGTATTTT
J gene: TRBJ2-3
D gene: TRBD1
V gene: TRBV5-4
clone size: NA

CDR3 protein: CASSIQGWGQPQHF
CDR3 DNA: TGTGCCAGTAGTATTCAGGGTTGGGGACAGCCCCAGCATTTT
J gene: TRBJ1-5
D gene: NA
V gene: TRBV19
clone size: NA

CDR3 protein: CASSSRIPTGELFF
CDR3 DNA: TGTGCCAGCAGCTCCAGGATCCCGACCGGGGAGCTGTTTTTT
J gene: TRBJ2-2
D gene: NA
V gene: TRBV7-3
clone size: NA

CDR3 protein: CAWSGVFATEAFF
CDR3 DNA: TGTGCCTGGAGCGGGGTATTTGCCACTGAAGCTTTCTTT
J gene: TRBJ1-1
D gene: NA
V gene: TRBV30
clone size: few

CDR3 protein: CASSLRTGLGGYTF
CDR3 DNA: TGTGCCAGCAGCTTAAGGACAGGGCTCGGGGGCTACACCTTC
J gene: TRBJ1-2
D gene: TRBD1
V gene: TRBV7-2
clone size: NA

CDR3 protein: CASRRLGGELFF
CDR3 DNA: TGTGCCAGCCGGAGACTTGGCGGGGAGCTGTTTTTT
J gene: TRBJ2-2
D gene: NA
V gene: TRBV9
clone size: NA

CDR3 protein: CAWRPRGGGEQYF
CDR3 DNA: TGTGCCTGGCGCCCACGCGGGGGCGGCGAGCAGTACTTC
J gene: TRBJ2-7
D gene: NA
V gene: TRBV30
clone size: NA

CDR3 protein: CASSGVFGGGTEAFF
CDR3 DNA: TGTGCCAGCAGCGGGGTATTCGGGGGGGGAACTGAAGCTTTCTTT
J gene: TRBJ1-1
D gene: NA
V gene: TRBV9
clone size: NA

CDR3 protein: CASRTGTSGRGEQFF
CDR3 DNA: TGTGCCAGCAGAACCGGGACTAGCGGGAGGGGTGAGCAGTTCTTC
J gene: TRBJ2-1
D gene: TRBD2
V gene: TRBV6-5
clone size: NA

CDR3 protein: CASSQTSGMPETQYF
CDR3 DNA: TGTGCCAGCAGCCAGACTAGCGGGATGCCAGAGACCCAGTACTTC
J gene: TRBJ2-5
D gene: TRBD2
V gene: TRBV4-2
clone size: NA

CDR3 protein: CSALGPSGGVSRQYF
CDR3 DNA: TGCAGCGCCCTCGGGCCCAGCGGGGGAGTTTCTCGGCAGTACTTC
J gene: TRBJ2-7
D gene: TRBD2
V gene: TRBV29-1
clone size: NA

CDR3 protein: CASRDGSSYEQYF
CDR3 DNA: TGCGCCAGCAGGGACGGGAGCTCCTACGAGCAGTACTTC
J gene: TRBJ2-7
D gene: NA
V gene: TRBV5-1
clone size: NA

CDR3 protein: CASSSSGRSLYEQYF
CDR3 DNA: TGTGCCAGCAGCTCGAGCGGGAGAAGTCTCTACGAGCAGTACTTC
J gene: TRBJ2-7
D gene: TRBD2
V gene: TRBV11-2
clone size: NA

CDR3 protein: CASSTRQGSTDTQYF
CDR3 DNA: TGTGCCAGCAGCACCCGACAGGGTAGCACAGATACGCAGTATTTT
J gene: TRBJ2-3
D gene: TRBD1
V gene: TRBV7-6
clone size: NA

CDR3 protein: CASGGEGYTGELFF
CDR3 DNA: TGTGCCAGTGGGGGGGAGGGCTACACCGGGGAGCTGTTTTTT
J gene: TRBJ2-2
D gene: TRBD2
V gene: TRBV2
clone size: NA

CDR3 protein: CASRRVTLSDTEAFF
CDR3 DNA: TGCGCCAGCAGACGGGTGACTTTATCGGACACTGAAGCTTTCTTT
J gene: TRBJ1-1
D gene: NA
V gene: TRBV5-1
clone size: NA

CDR3 protein: CASSPSQGAIQPQHF
CDR3 DNA: TGTGCCAGCTCACCCTCACAGGGGGCTATTCAGCCCCAGCATTTT
J gene: TRBJ1-5
D gene: TRBD1
V gene: TRBV18
clone size: NA

CDR3 protein: CASSVKTGGTGELFF
CDR3 DNA: TGTGCCAGCAGTGTCAAAACAGGCGGCACCGGGGAGCTGTTTTTT
J gene: TRBJ2-2
D gene: NA
V gene: TRBV2
clone size: NA

CDR3 protein: CASSQELRLAATTGELFF
CDR3 DNA: TGCGCCAGCAGCCAAGAGCTTCGGCTAGCGGCGACCACCGGGGAGCTGTTTTTT
J gene: TRBJ2-2
D gene: TRBD2
V gene: TRBV4-1
clone size: NA

CDR3 protein: CASSRSGSLPEQYF
CDR3 DNA: TGCGCCAGCTCCCGAAGCGGGAGCCTTCCCGAGCAGTACTTC
J gene: TRBJ2-7
D gene: TRBD2
V gene: TRBV5-1
clone size: NA

CDR3 protein: CASSPGQGVHTGELFF
CDR3 DNA: TGTGCCAGCAGCCCGGGACAGGGGGTACACACCGGGGAGCTGTTTTTT
J gene: TRBJ2-2
D gene: TRBD1
V gene: TRBV11-3
clone size: NA

CDR3 protein: CASSSDRGWTEAFF
CDR3 DNA: TGTGCCAGCAGTTCAGACAGGGGATGGACTGAAGCTTTCTTT
J gene: TRBJ1-1
D gene: TRBD1
V gene: TRBV7-9
clone size: NA

CDR3 protein: CATSRTRTSGLETQYF
CDR3 DNA: TGTGCCACCAGCAGGACAAGGACTAGCGGGCTAGAGACCCAGTACTTC
J gene: TRBJ2-5
D gene: TRBD2
V gene: TRBV15
clone size: NA

CDR3 protein: CASSLRDREVRNSPLHF
CDR3 DNA: TGTGCCAGCTCACTCCGGGACAGGGAGGTGCGTAATTCACCCCTCCACTTT
J gene: TRBJ1-6
D gene: TRBD1
V gene: TRBV18
clone size: NA

CDR3 protein: CASSLAGRAATF
CDR3 DNA: TGCGCCAGCAGCTTGGCAGGCAGGGCGGCCACCTTC
J gene: TRBJ1-2
D gene: NA
V gene: TRBV5-1
clone size: few

CDR3 protein: CAWNRGLNTEAFF
CDR3 DNA: TGTGCCTGGAATAGGGGGCTGAACACTGAAGCTTTCTTT
J gene: TRBJ1-1
D gene: TRBD1
V gene: TRBV30
clone size: few

CDR3 protein: CASSTNRVGNEQFF
CDR3 DNA: TGTGCCAGCAGTACCAACAGGGTAGGGAATGAGCAGTTCTTC
J gene: TRBJ2-1
D gene: NA
V gene: TRBV28
clone size: NA

CDR3 protein: CASSYSAENNEQFF
CDR3 DNA: TGTGCCAGCAGTTACTCGGCGGAGAACAATGAGCAGTTCTTC
J gene: TRBJ2-1
D gene: NA
V gene: TRBV6-5
clone size: once